The T cell receptor (beta chain) described here comes from a study of shared clonotypes between healthy human individuals. Study-wide findings and caveats: Clonotype sharing among donors was expected to depend on sequencing depth. Incompleteness in sorted-subset sequencing, despite large depth, was shown by rarefaction.

Remarks on this clone: As yet, its antigen is unknown.

Recent acute infections and vaccinations were absent in the healthy HIV-negative adult donors. Partitioning of CD4+ cells yielded a CD45RA+ naive subset and a CD45RA-negative memory subset. Clones were read by immunoSEQ multiplex PCR, and TCRdb kept only the in-frame ones, dropping some. This sample has about 2.3 million clones, with over 90% found just once. Germline values: CDR1 SGHNT, CDR2 YYREEE (reference sequence). This CDR3 is built from 16 residues. The J segment lost 1 base and the V segment lost 1 base, leaving 5 bases of the junction unmatched. The chain combines TRBV5-4 with TRBJ2-3, with 8 bases that match TRBD2. The clonotype comes from a man between 18 and 29 years old in good health. Some clones in this sample may be carry-over from other donors' samples. The sample consisted of naive CD4+ T cells from PBMCs. As for subset: CD45RA+ positively selected. The CDR3 here is CASSLPLAGGTDTQYF. The CDR3 DNA reads TGTGCCAGCAGCTTGCCCCTAGCGGGCGGCACAGATACGCAGTATTTT.